One and the same sample provided the 17 T cell receptor beta chains below, sequenced in a study of cytomegalovirus exposure and HLA in healthy donors. The PCR had 60 Vbeta and 13 Jbeta primers. Data came from immunoSEQ multiplex PCR; TCRdb stores just in-frame clones and leaves some out. The table records some 180,000 clones, about 84% of them present only once. Source material: PBMCs. These receptors came from a woman aged 25-40 years in good health and CMV-seropositive.

The rearrangement joins TRBV13 to TRBJ2-1, with 13 nucleotides matching TRBD2. Per germline, CDR1 PRHDT and CDR2 FYEKMQ (reference sequence). This CDR3 is 20 amino acids long. J was trimmed by 0 bases and V by 10 bases; bases with no gene match: 18. DNA for the CDR3: TGTGCCACACGGAAAGAGGCACTAGCGGGGGGGCCCAGCTCCTACAATGAGCAGTTCTTC. Encoded protein: CATRKEALAGGPSSYNEQFF.

This clone was detected once. V gene TRBV7-6 combines with J gene TRBJ2-7; 8 nucleotides align to TRBD1. V lost 5 bases, J lost 2 bases, and 11 bases stayed unmatched. There are 16 residues in the CDR3. Germline V gives CDR1 SGHVS, CDR2 FNYEAQ. In nucleotides, the CDR3 is TGTGCCAGCAGCCCAGCCCCCCAGGACAGGGCCTACGAGCAGTACTTC. It yields the protein CASSPAPQDRAYEQYF.

The CDR3 nucleotides are TGTGCCTGGAGTCCAGGGCGCGGCACTGAAGCTTTCTTT. This sequence encodes CAWSPGRGTEAFF. V and J are TRBV30 and TRBJ1-1, with D perhaps matching TRBD1 (5 bases). Trimming took off 2 bases at V and 4 bases at J, with 11 bases between the two ends. Germline assignment: CDR1 GTSNPN and CDR2 SVGIG (reference sequence). The CDR3 extends over 13 amino acids.

The chain combines TRBV7-8 with TRBJ2-3, with 12 bases fitting TRBD2. Germline assignment: CDR1 SGHVS and CDR2 FQNEAQ. V was clipped by 5 bases and J by 4 bases; unmatched bases: 13. The CDR3 totals 18 residues. For the CDR3, the DNA is TGTGCCAGCAGCGCCAGACTAGCGGGGGTGGGGTGGCCAGATACGCAGTATTTT. Translating it yields CASSARLAGVGWPDTQYF.

The chain uses TRBV5-1 and TRBJ2-3, with 11 positions matching TRBD2. The CDR3 is 15 residues long. Germline CDR1 SGHRS, CDR2 YFSETQ. The junction had 6 bases not matched to a gene; V was cut back by 7 bases and J by 2 bases. The chain's CDR3 is CASCRSGRDTDTQYF. CDR3 nucleotide sequence: TGCGCCAGCTGCCGTAGCGGGAGGGACACAGATACGCAGTATTTT.

This sequence joins TRBV9 and TRBJ2-1; D not resolved. Germline V gene lookup returns CDR1 SGDLS and CDR2 YYNGEE. This CDR3 contains 18 residues. The V gene lost 0 bases and the J gene lost 0 bases, with 16 bases spanning the gap. CDR3 residues: CASSVALTKPSSYNEQFF. As DNA, the CDR3 is TGTGCCAGCAGCGTAGCTCTGACAAAACCGAGCTCCTACAATGAGCAGTTCTTC.

This clone was recorded once. The V gene is TRBV29-1, the J gene TRBJ1-2; TRBD1 aligns across 9 bases. The germline gives CDR1 SQVTM, CDR2 ANQGSEA. Losses at the gene ends were 5 bases for V and 3 bases for J; bases not matched to a gene: 4. The CDR3 consists of 13 residues. The CDR3 sequence: CSVSGQGDYGYTF. For the CDR3, the DNA is TGCAGCGTTTCGGGACAGGGAGACTATGGCTACACCTTC.

There are a few counts of this clone. The chain combines TRBV5-1 with TRBJ2-3; TRBD1 is a possible D gene (6 bases). Trimming stripped 1 base from V and 0 bases from J, with 15 bases between. The CDR3 is 17 amino acids. From germline, CDR1 is SGHRS and CDR2 YFSETQ. CDR3 amino acids: CASSLNPQGWSTDTQYF. CDR3 in DNA: TGCGCCAGCAGCTTGAATCCACAGGGTTGGAGCACAGATACGCAGTATTTT.

The CDR3 region is CASSQGPGHNQPQHF. In DNA form, the CDR3 reads TGCGCCAGCAGCCAAGGGCCAGGGCACAATCAGCCCCAGCATTTT. The chain is built from TRBV4-3 and TRBJ1-5; D is possibly TRBD1 (5 bases). The CDR3 spans 15 residues. Between the trimmed V and J ends, which lost 1 base and 3 bases, there was a span of 10 bases. In germline, CDR1 is LGHNA, CDR2 YSLEER.

CDR3 residues: CASSSSQGEPYNEQFF. The CDR3 DNA reads TGTGCCAGCAGTTCATCACAGGGAGAACCTTACAATGAGCAGTTCTTC. The chain uses TRBV11-2 and TRBJ2-1, with a possible D match to TRBD1 (6 bases). The CDR3 has 16 amino acids. Trimming stripped 6 bases from V and 4 bases from J, with 19 bases between. Germline V gene data show CDR1 as SGHAT and CDR2 as FQNNGV.

The sample holds a few counts of this clone. The gene calls are TRBV14 and TRBJ2-1; perhaps TRBD1 as D (5 bases). CDR3 length: 15 amino acids. The germline V gene encodes CDR1 SGHDN and CDR2 FVKESK. Trimming shortened V by 0 bases and J by 2 bases, and 8 bases separated the two germline ends. The CDR3 spells CASSQEGLTYNEQFF. The CDR3 DNA reads as TGTGCCAGCAGCCAAGAGGGGCTGACCTACAATGAGCAGTTCTTC.

The rearrangement uses TRBV5-8 and TRBJ2-5; weak D call: TRBD1 (5 bases). TRBJ2-7 matches the DNA end more closely, so the J call is doubtful. Germline-derived CDR1 and CDR2 are SGHTS and YDEGEE. The CDR3 sequence is 11 residues long. For the CDR3, the DNA is TGTGCCAGCAGGACAGCCTACGAGCAGTACTTC. Amino acid sequence: CASRTAYEQYF.

This clone was seen a few times. The chain couples TRBV11-2 to TRBJ2-7, with TRBD2 matching 10 bases. The CDR3 loop spans 14 amino acids. The V and J ends lost 5 bases and 3 bases, in that order; junction bases with no gene match: 4. CDR1 is SGHAT, CDR2 FQNNGV, per germline. The CDR3 DNA is TGTGCCAGCAGCCCGAGGACTAGCGGCTACGAGCAGTACTTC. Translating gives CASSPRTSGYEQYF.

The genes are TRBV19 and TRBJ2-6, with 8 bases that match TRBD1. V lost 6 bases and J lost 1; bases outside the gene matches: 8. Germline CDR1 reads LNHDA; CDR2 reads SQIVND (reference sequence). This CDR3 comprises 17 residues. The CDR3 region has the DNA TGTGCCAGTAGCCCCATCGGACAGGGTTCTGGGGCCAACGTCCTGACTTTC. Its protein is CASSPIGQGSGANVLTF.

The chain has TRBV5-1 and TRBJ1-1; perhaps TRBD1 as D (6 bases). V lost 4 bases and J 0 bases, leaving 13 bases between the germline ends. This CDR3 is 15 amino acids long. CDR1 is SGHRS, CDR2 YFSETQ, per germline. The CDR3 loop reads CASSPSGQMNTEAFF. CDR3 sequence (DNA): TGCGCCAGCAGCCCGTCCGGACAGATGAACACTGAAGCTTTCTTT.

The rearrangement links TRBV7-3 to TRBJ2-1; TRBD2 agrees at 10 bases. The V gene end was trimmed by 0 bases and the J gene end by 3 bases; junction bases not matched to a gene: 2. The CDR3 runs to 16 residues. The V gene's germline CDR1 is SGHTA and CDR2 FQGTGA. CDR3 loop: CASSLTQREGYNEQFF. In nucleotides, the CDR3 is TGTGCCAGCAGCTTAACGCAGCGGGAGGGCTACAATGAGCAGTTCTTC.

This chain's CDR3 is CASSQDRGSGHYSYEQYF. The CDR3 bases are TGTGCCAGCAGCCAAGATAGGGGATCGGGACACTACTCCTACGAGCAGTACTTC. V and J are TRBV4-2 and TRBJ2-7; tentatively, D is TRBD1 (6 bases). The ends were cut back, 0 bases at V and 0 bases at J, with 18 bases in the middle. Germline values: CDR1 LGHNA, CDR2 YNFKEQ. CDR3 length equals 18 residues.